The source of this T cell receptor beta chain is a study of T cell responses to AZD1222 COVID-19 vaccine. Study overall: Second-dose intervals of approximately 4 or approximately 12 weeks were pooled.

Turning to this clone: Its antigen is not identified.

This CDR3 comprises 13 residues. Per germline, CDR1 MNHEY and CDR2 SVGAGI. Trimming left V 7 bases short and J 6 bases short, with 15 bases between. Study results and limitations: Mostly white British, mostly female donors; authors suggested clonal diversity may be underestimated. Repertoires were obtained only post-peak T cell response.

Sequenced by immunoSEQ multiplex PCR; TCRdb stores in-frame clones only, minus some. The table has about 130,000 clones, approximately 90% seen once; the top ten hold over 1.2%. This chain connects TRBV6-5 to TRBJ1-1, with D possibly being TRBD1 (5 bases). The receptor was derived from an adult in good health. Specimen: peripheral blood, collected on day 0 of AZD1222 vaccination. CDR3 in DNA: TGTGCCAGCAATAGTGACAGCCCCCCTGAAGCTTTCTTT. As protein: CASNSDSPPEAFF.